This T cell receptor (beta chain) was identified during a study of shared T cell receptors in the human thymus (dated by TCRdb to the early 2020s). Looking at the study overall: The study examined how the human thymus generates shared, self-reactive T-cell receptor alpha chains.

Worth noting for this clone: Which antigen it targets is not known. Per-nucleotide qualities are absent, and no much larger clonotype sits a single base away.

The library was prepared using the immunoSEQ multiplex PCR assay. In its TCRdb copy, this immuneACCESS table keeps in-frame sequences only and misses some clones. Where compared with another copy, unresolved V genes explain less than half of these, and the others have no known cause. In this sample the table shows hundreds of thousands of clones, 87% of which occur a single time. The ten largest clones capture 0.0094% of the sample. CDR1 and CDR2 are drawn from the germline V gene (reference sequence): GTSNPN, SVGIG. Inclusive of the bounding cysteine and phenylalanine, the CDR3 is 16 residues long. CDR3 DNA only is kept here, 48 bases in frame from base 1. Between the V and J ends, shortened by 2 bases and 3 bases respectively, the junction contains 16 bases. The sample was also linked to a second study, of human thymus T cells. According to the second study: The donors were immunologically healthy infants in Finland who had open corrective cardiac surgery for congenital heart defects. Thymus tissue was obtained as surgical resects removed during corrective cardiac surgery. Usage of V and J gene segments appeared to be biased in both the thymic and the peripheral blood repertoires. The related research reported highly overlapping thymic TCR repertoires among unrelated individuals. The study described the TCR alpha and beta repertoires in eight or nine infant thymus samples and a few matching peripheral blood samples. The cohort included about 6 male and a couple of female infants, with donor ages spanning 7 to 244 days. Thymocytes were freed from the tissue by mechanical means and kept at -70 degrees C as pellets of roughly 9-33 million cells. Genomic DNA was extracted from frozen cell pellets with a QIAsymphony instrument. TCRB and TCRAD loci were amplified from a standardized quantity of quality-controlled genomic DNA using the immunoSEQ multiplex PCR assay. The amplicons spanned the V(D)J region and were long enough to cover the CDR3 and allow V and J genes to be identified. Through the commercial immunoSEQ service, the amplicons were sequenced on an Illumina platform. Primer bias and sequencing errors were corrected using previously described methods, and TCRAD and TCRB definitions followed the IMGT database. Repertoires were analysed with immunoSEQ Analyzer 3.0 and VDJTools, covering basic statistics, V/J segment usage, diversity estimates, rarefaction and pairwise overlap. Diversity was estimated using the Chao1, ChaoE, Efron-Thisted, Shannon and inverse Simpson indices, and was also estimated on datasets down-sampled to the size of the smallest sample. Repertoire overlap was assessed by strict matching of CDR3 nucleotide sequence, V gene and J gene, and clustering was done by Jaccard-based multidimensional scaling. Thymus samples yielded on average about 810,000 unique TCRB clonotypes, compared with 80,000 to 95,000 from blood samples.

This chain is built from TRBV30 and TRBJ1-4; 5 matching bases give a weak D call of TRBD1. What was sequenced was thymocytes. The sequence came from a boy younger than two with a congenital heart defect. Donor details come from another sample of the same person, matched by shared clones. The bases are TGTGCCTGGAGTCCTCCAGGGCTTGGGTCTAATGAAAAACTGTTTTTT. It specifies CAWSPPGLGSNEKLFF. Here the CDR3 is joined to the reference TRBV30 and TRBJ1-4 genes, and the full variable domain is: SQTIHQWPATLVQPVGSPLSLECTVEGTSNPNLYWYRQAAGRGLQLLFYSVGIGQISSEVPQNLSASRPQDRQFILSSKKLLLSDSGFYLCAWSPPGLGSNEKLFFGSGTQLSVL.